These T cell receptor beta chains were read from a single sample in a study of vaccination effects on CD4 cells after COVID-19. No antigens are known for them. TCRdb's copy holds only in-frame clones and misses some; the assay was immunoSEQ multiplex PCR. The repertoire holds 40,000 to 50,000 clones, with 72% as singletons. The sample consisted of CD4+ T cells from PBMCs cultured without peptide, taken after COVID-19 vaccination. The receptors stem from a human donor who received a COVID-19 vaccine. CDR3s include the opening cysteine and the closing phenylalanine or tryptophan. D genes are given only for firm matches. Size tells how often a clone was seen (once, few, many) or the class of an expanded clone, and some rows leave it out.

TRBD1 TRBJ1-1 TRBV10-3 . CAIAPGQSNTEAFF TGTGCCATCGCCCCGGGACAGTCGAACACTGAAGCTTTCTTT
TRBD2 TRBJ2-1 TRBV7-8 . CASSSAGLPYNEQFF TGTGCCAGCAGCTCCGCGGGACTACCATACAATGAGCAGTTCTTC
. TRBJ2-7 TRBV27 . CASSLSGPYEQYF TGTGCCAGCAGTTTATCCGGCCCCTACGAGCAGTACTTC
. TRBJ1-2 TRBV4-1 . CASSQTGTAYYGYTF TGCGCCAGCAGCCAAACGGGAACCGCATACTATGGCTACACCTTC
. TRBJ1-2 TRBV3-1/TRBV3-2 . CASSQTPEGVGEGYTF TGTGCCAGCAGCCAAACTCCCGAAGGGGTCGGGGAAGGCTACACCTTC
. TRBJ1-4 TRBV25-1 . CASSESTATNEKLFF TGTGCCAGCAGTGAATCGACGGCAACTAATGAAAAACTGTTTTTT
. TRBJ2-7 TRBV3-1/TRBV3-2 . CASSQDWAAYEQYF TGTGCCAGCAGCCAAGACTGGGCCGCCTACGAGCAGTACTTC
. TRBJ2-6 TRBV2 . CASSGFTAVSGANVLTF TGTGCCAGCAGTGGATTCACAGCGGTCTCTGGGGCCAACGTCCTGACTTTC
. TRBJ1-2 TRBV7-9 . CASSFPTANYGYTF TGTGCCAGCAGCTTCCCAACAGCTAACTATGGCTACACCTTC
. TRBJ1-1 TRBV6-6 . CASRPNVNTEAFF TGTGCCAGCAGGCCCAATGTGAACACTGAAGCTTTCTTT
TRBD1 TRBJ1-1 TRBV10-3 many CAISESGTANTEAFF TGTGCCATCAGTGAGTCGGGGACAGCAAACACTGAAGCTTTCTTT
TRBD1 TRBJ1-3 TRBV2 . CASYRAGGPGNTIYF TGTGCCAGCTACCGGGCAGGGGGACCTGGAAACACCATATATTTT
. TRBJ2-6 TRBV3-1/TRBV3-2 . CASSIQGGYGGANVLTF TGTGCCAGCAGCATACAGGGTGGGTATGGTGGGGCCAACGTCCTGACTTTC
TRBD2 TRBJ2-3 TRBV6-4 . CASSDLKRGGTTDTQYF TGTGCCAGCAGTGACTTGAAGCGGGGGGGCACCACAGATACGCAGTATTTT
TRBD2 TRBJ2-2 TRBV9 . CASSVGGLAVNTGELFF TGTGCCAGCAGCGTAGGGGGACTAGCGGTCAACACCGGGGAGCTGTTTTTT
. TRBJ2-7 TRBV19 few CASGRDVYEQYF TGTGCCAGTGGAAGGGACGTCTACGAGCAGTACTTC
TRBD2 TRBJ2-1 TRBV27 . CASTSGVSSYNEQFF TGTGCCAGTACTAGCGGGGTTTCCTCCTACAATGAGCAGTTCTTC
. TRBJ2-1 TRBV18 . CASSQDLASNEQFF TGTGCCAGCTCACAGGACTTAGCAAGCAATGAGCAGTTCTTC
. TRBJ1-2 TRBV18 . CASSPQQENDYGYTF TGTGCCAGCTCACCTCAGCAGGAAAACGACTATGGCTACACCTTC
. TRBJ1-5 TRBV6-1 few CASSEAGRSQPQHF TGTGCCAGCAGTGAAGCTGGCAGGAGTCAGCCCCAGCATTTT
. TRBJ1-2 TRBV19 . CASSILLTGNYGYTF TGTGCCAGTAGTATTCTCCTCACAGGGAACTATGGCTACACCTTC
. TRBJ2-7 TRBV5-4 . CASSTSTVSSYEQYF TGTGCCAGCAGCACTTCGACCGTTAGCTCCTACGAGCAGTACTTC
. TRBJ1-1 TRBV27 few CASSYRQSQNTEAFF TGTGCCAGCAGTTATAGACAGAGTCAGAACACTGAAGCTTTCTTT
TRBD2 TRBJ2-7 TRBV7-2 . CASSLAASGSSYEQYF TGTGCCAGCAGCTTAGCGGCTAGCGGGAGCTCCTACGAGCAGTACTTC
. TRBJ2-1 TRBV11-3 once CASSLASGVAYNEQFF TGTGCCAGCAGCTTAGCATCTGGTGTAGCCTACAATGAGCAGTTCTTC
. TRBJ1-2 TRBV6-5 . CASTPLRALQNGYTF TGTGCCAGCACCCCCCTTAGAGCGTTACAGAATGGCTACACCTTC
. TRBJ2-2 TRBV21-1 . CASSPRTGELFF TGTGCCAGCAGCCCACGCACCGGGGAGCTGTTTTTT
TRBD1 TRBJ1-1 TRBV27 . CASSSPHPGDRSMNTEAFF TGTGCCAGCAGTTCTCCACACCCGGGGGACAGGAGCATGAACACTGAAGCTTTCTTT
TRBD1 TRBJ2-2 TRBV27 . CASSRGGQGYTGELFF TGTGCCAGCAGCAGAGGGGGACAGGGGTACACCGGGGAGCTGTTTTTT
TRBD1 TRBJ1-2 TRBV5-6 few CASSAQGKGAYGYTF TGTGCCAGCAGCGCACAGGGGAAGGGAGCCTATGGCTACACCTTC
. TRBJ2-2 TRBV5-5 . CASSLILNTGELFF TGTGCCAGCAGCTTGATTTTAAACACCGGGGAGCTGTTTTTT
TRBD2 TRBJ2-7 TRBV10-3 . CAIGGVAGKDSEQYF TGTGCCATCGGGGGGGTGGCAGGGAAGGATAGCGAGCAGTACTTC
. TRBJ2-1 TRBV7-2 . CASSLAVGQQFF TGTGCCAGCAGCTTAGCCGTTGGACAGCAGTTCTTC
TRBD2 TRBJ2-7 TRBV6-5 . CASSYSTTSGYEQYF TGTGCCAGCAGTTACTCGACTACTAGCGGCTACGAGCAGTACTTC
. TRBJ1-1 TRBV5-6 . CASSLEGGSPKTEAFF TGTGCCAGCAGCTTAGAGGGTGGTAGCCCAAAAACTGAAGCTTTCTTT
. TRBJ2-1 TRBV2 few CASSEKLGKQGASNEQFF TGTGCCAGCAGTGAAAAACTTGGGAAACAGGGCGCCTCCAATGAGCAGTTCTTC
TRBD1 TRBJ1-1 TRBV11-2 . CASNDLTRRRGLGAFF TGTGCCAGCAACGACTTGACCCGCCGCAGGGGGCTGGGAGCTTTCTTT
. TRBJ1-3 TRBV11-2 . CASSLTEDRGNTIYF TGTGCCAGCAGCTTGACTGAGGACCGCGGAAACACCATATATTTT
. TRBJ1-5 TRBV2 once CASSPQGGSNQPQHF TGTGCCAGCAGTCCACAGGGAGGGAGCAATCAGCCCCAGCATTTT
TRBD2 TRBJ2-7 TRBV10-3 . CATYQTGLAGGSSYEQYF TGTGCCACCTACCAGACGGGACTAGCGGGAGGAAGCTCCTACGAGCAGTACTTC
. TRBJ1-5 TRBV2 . CASRLDSNQPQHF TGTGCCAGCAGGTTAGATAGCAATCAGCCCCAGCATTTT
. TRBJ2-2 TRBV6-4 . CASSRVTGELFF TGTGCCAGCAGCAGGGTCACCGGGGAGCTGTTTTTT
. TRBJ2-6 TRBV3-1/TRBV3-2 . CASSQAQRTSGANVLTF TGTGCCAGCAGCCAAGCGCAGCGAACCTCTGGGGCCAACGTCCTGACTTTC
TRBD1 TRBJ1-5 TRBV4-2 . CASSPGTGNQPQHF TGTGCCAGCAGCCCTGGGACAGGGAATCAGCCCCAGCATTTT
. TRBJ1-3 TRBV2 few CASGSGNTIYF TGTGCCAGCGGGAGCGGAAACACCATATATTTT
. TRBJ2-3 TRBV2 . CASRKVAATDTQYF TGTGCCAGCAGGAAAGTAGCGGCCACAGATACGCAGTATTTT
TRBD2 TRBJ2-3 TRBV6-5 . CASSYTGTSHTDTQYF TGTGCCAGCAGTTACACAGGGACTAGCCACACAGATACGCAGTATTTT
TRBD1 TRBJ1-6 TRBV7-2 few CASSLGQGPGSPLHF TGTGCCAGCAGCTTAGGACAGGGTCCGGGTTCACCCCTCCACTTT